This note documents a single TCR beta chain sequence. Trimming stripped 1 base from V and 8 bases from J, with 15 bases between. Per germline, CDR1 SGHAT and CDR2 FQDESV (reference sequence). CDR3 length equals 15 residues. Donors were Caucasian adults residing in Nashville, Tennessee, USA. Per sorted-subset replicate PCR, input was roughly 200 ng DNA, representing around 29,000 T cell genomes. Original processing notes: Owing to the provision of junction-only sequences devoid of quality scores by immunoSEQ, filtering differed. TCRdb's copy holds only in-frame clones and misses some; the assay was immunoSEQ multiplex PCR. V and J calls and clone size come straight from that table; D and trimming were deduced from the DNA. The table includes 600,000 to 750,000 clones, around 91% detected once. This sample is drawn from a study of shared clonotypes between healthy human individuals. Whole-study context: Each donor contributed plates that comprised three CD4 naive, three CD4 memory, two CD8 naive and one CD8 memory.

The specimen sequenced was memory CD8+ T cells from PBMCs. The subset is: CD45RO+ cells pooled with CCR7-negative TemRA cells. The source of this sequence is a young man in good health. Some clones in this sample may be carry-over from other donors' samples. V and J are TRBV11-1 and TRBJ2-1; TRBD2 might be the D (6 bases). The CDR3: CASSLVTSQAYEQFF. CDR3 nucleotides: TGTGCCAGCAGCTTAGTCACTAGCCAGGCCTATGAGCAGTTCTTC.